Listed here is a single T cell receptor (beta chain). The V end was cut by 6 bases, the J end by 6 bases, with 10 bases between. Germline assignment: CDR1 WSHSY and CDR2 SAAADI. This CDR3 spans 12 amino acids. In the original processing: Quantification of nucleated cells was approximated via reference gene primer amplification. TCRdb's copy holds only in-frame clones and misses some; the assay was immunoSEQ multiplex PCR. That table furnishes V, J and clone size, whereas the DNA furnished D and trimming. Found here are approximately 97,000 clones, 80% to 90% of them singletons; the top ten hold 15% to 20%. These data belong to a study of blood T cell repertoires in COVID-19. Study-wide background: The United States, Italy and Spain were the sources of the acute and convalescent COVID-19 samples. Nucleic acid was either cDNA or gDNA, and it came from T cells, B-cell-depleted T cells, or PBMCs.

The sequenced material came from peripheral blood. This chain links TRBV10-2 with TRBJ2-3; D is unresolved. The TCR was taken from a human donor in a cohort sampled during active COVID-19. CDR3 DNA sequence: TGCGCCAGCAGCCCGGGTGGTGATACGCAGTATTTT. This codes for CASSPGGDTQYF.